This T cell receptor beta chain was sequenced for a study of CD8 T cells in Susac syndrome. The study sequenced TCR beta in blood CD8+ and CD4+ T cells. RNA was extracted with the RNeasy kit, and a quantity of about 0.45 to 1 ug was reverse transcribed using random hexamers. One entry per CDR3 protein results from TCRdb running MiXCR on the immunoSEQ multiplex PCR reads. The data hold some 260,000 distinct CDR3 sequences, with about 85% observed a single time. The V gene's germline CDR1 is MNHEY and CDR2 SMNVEV (reference sequence). The CDR3 extends over 16 amino acids. V shed 6 bases and J shed 5 bases, with 19 bases lying between them.

The chain carries TRBV27 and TRBJ1-4; weak D call: TRBD1 (6 bases). This receptor was taken from a human donor with multiple sclerosis. Source material: CD8+ T cells from PBMCs. CDR3: CASSLNRGRANEKLFF. In DNA form, the CDR3 reads TGTGCCAGCAGCCTCAACCGGGGGCGCGCCAATGAAAAACTGTTTTTT.